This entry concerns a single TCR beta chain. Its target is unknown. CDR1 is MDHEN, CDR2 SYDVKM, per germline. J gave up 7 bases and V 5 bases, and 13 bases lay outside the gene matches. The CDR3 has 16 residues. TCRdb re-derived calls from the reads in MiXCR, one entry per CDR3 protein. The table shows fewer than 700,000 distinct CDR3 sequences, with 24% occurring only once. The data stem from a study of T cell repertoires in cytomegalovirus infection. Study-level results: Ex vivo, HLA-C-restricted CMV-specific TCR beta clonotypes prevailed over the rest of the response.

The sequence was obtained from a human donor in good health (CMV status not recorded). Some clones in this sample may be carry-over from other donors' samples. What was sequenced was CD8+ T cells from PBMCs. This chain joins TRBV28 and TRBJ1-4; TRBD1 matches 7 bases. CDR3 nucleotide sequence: TGTGCCAGCAGTCAGAATAGACAGGGTGGGGGTGAAAAACTGTTTTTT. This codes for CASSQNRQGGGEKLFF.